This T cell receptor beta chain was identified during a study of shared clonotypes between healthy human individuals. General study results and limits: Larger estimated richness was generally seen in naive subsets than in memory subsets.

Germline CDR1 is SGHAT and CDR2 is FQNNGV. The V end lost 2 bases, the J end lost 6 bases, and 7 bases lay between the germline ends. The CDR3 sequence is 12 residues long. Profiling relied on immunoSEQ multiplex PCR, and the TCRdb table lists in-frame clones only, not all of them. The sample has 2 million to 3 million clones; over 85% are singletons. Comment on this clone: What it binds is unknown.

V and J are TRBV11-2 and TRBJ1-2, with a tentative D call TRBD1 (5 bases). Sequenced sample: naive CD4+ T cells from PBMCs. Noted subset: CD45RA+ positively selected. The source is a man aged 18 to 30 in good health. Some clones in this sample may be carry-over from other donors' samples. DNA for the CDR3: TGTGCCAGCAGCTTATTCAGGGATGGCTACACCTTC. Translated: CASSLFRDGYTF. The full variable domain, in which reference TRBV11-2 and TRBJ1-2 provide the parts outside the CDR3, is EAGVAQSPRYKIIEKRQSVAFWCNPISGHATLYWYQQILGQGPKLLIQFQNNGVVDDSQLPKDRFSAERLKGVDSTLKIQPAKLEDSAVYLCASSLFRDGYTFGSGTRLTVV.